What follows describes a single T cell receptor (beta chain). Across 24 US areas, participants ranged in age from roughly 18 to 89 years. Cohort allocation depended upon clinical history that participants reported. The entry originates in a study of blood T cell repertoires in COVID-19. Study as a whole: PBMCs, B-cell-depleted T cells, or T cells were the source of the cDNA or gDNA that made up the material.

The germline gives CDR1 KGHSH, CDR2 LQKENI. V was pared by 2 bases and J by 4 bases, with 2 bases of the junction left unmatched. The CDR3 has 14 amino acids. Only in-frame clones appear in the TCRdb table, and some are missing; sequencing was by immunoSEQ multiplex PCR. The repertoire includes approximately 240,000 clones, about nine tenths of them detected once, and about 6.3% sits in the top ten. This TCR was recovered from a woman aged 30 to 39 with acute COVID-19. The sequencing input was PBMCs or T cells enriched from blood (not recorded which). The chain combines TRBV18 with TRBJ2-3; 8 bases line up with TRBD1. Written as DNA, the CDR3 is TGTGCCAGCTCACCAATGGACAGGGCAGATACGCAGTATTTT. Translating gives CASSPMDRADTQYF.